The count of the clone carrying this T cell receptor beta chain is one. The sample originates from a study of cytomegalovirus exposure and HLA in healthy donors. PCR used 60 Vbeta primers and 13 Jbeta primers. TCRdb's copy holds only in-frame clones and misses some; the assay was immunoSEQ multiplex PCR. The sample lists 150,000 to 200,000 clones; under 90% were seen once. The germline V gene has CDR1 SGHDT and CDR2 YYEEEE. Trimming stripped 0 bases from V and 12 bases from J, with 12 bases between. This CDR3 has 12 residues. The clonotype originates from a man under 40 in good health and CMV-seropositive. Sequenced material: PBMCs. The V and J genes are TRBV5-6 and TRBJ1-2; D is undetermined. The CDR3 sequence is CASSLGPGRDTF. The CDR3 DNA is TGTGCCAGCAGCTTGGGTCCGGGAAGAGACACCTTC. The entire variable domain, with the rest obtained from reference TRBV5-6 and TRBJ1-2, is as follows: DAGVTQSPTHLIKTRGQQVTLRCSPKSGHDTVSWYQQALGQGPQFIFQYYEEEERQRGNFPDRFSGHQFPNYSSELNVNALLLGDSALYLCASSLGPGRDTFGSGTRLTVV.